The 20 T cell receptor beta chains presented below share a single source sample, sequenced in a study of regulatory T cells in long-lasting Graves disease. Time point: newly diagnosed GD, antithyroid drugs for less than 3 months. The authors made the TCR library using RNA they extracted from PBMCs. iRepertoire HTBI primers and Arm-PCR of CDR3 regions built TCR beta libraries. Using its own MiXCR run on the multiplex PCR reads, TCRdb lists one record per CDR3 protein. Of around 250,000 distinct CDR3 sequences in the sample, about 16% were seen once. The input for sequencing was peripheral blood mononuclear cells (PBMCs), taken at new diagnosis, from a patient treated with antithyroid drugs. All receptors come from a female donor with Graves disease.

Many counts were recorded for this clonotype. The chain has TRBV24-1 and TRBJ2-3, with 8 bases matching TRBD2. CDR1 and CDR2 (germline): KGHDR, SFDVKD. Trimming at V came to 0 bases and at J to 3 bases, leaving 4 bases not matched to a gene. The CDR3 runs 16 residues. The CDR3 protein is CATSDLTAGGTDTQYF. CDR3 sequence (DNA): TGTGCCACCAGTGATTTGACGGCGGGAGGAACAGATACGCAGTATTTT.

The chain is built from TRBV5-1 and TRBJ2-1, with D possibly matching TRBD2 (5 bases). The germline CDR1 and CDR2 sequences are SGHRS and YFSETQ. CDR3 length: 15 residues. With 0 bases removed from V and 5 bases from J, the gap between germline ends came to 12 bases. The CDR3 coding sequence is TGCGCCAGCAGCTTGGAGGGAGAGTTTAACAATGAGCAGTTCTTC. This sequence encodes CASSLEGEFNNEQFF. Full variable domain (rest looked up from reference TRBV5-1 and TRBJ2-1): KAGVTQTPRYLIKTRGQQVTLSCSPISGHRSVSWYQQTPGQGLQFLFEYFSETQRNKGNFPGRFSGRQFSNSRSEMNVSTLELGDSALYLCASSLEGEFNNEQFFGPGTRLTVL.

This clonotype has ten or more counts. The chain is built from TRBV2 and TRBJ2-7; possibly TRBD1 for D (6 bases). The CDR3 is made up of 11 amino acids. Germline V gene data show CDR1 as SNHLY and CDR2 as FYNNEI. V lost 6 bases and J 4 bases, leaving 7 bases between the germline ends. CDR3 loop: CASSGTYEQYF. CDR3 nucleotides: TGTGCCAGCAGCGGGACATACGAGCAGTACTTC.

This clonotype was seen repeatedly, ten times or more. This chain connects TRBV3-1 to TRBJ2-1; no clear D gene. CDR1 LGHDT and CDR2 YNNKEL come from the germline V gene (reference sequence). Trimming pared 1 base from V and 12 bases from J, leaving 13 bases between. The CDR3 loop spans 13 amino acids. CDR3 in amino acids: CASSQGGSVVQFF. The CDR3 DNA reads as TGTGCCAGCAGCCAAGGGGGAAGCGTCGTGCAGTTCTTC.

In this sample, this clonotype turned up once. CDR3: CASSSEGTVDGYTF. The CDR3 nucleotides are TGTGCCAGCAGTTCGGAAGGGACAGTCGATGGCTACACCTTC. The chain is built from TRBV12-3 or TRBV12-4 and TRBJ1-2; 7 bases match TRBD1. J lost 6 bases, V lost 4 bases, and 8 bases had no gene match. This CDR3 is 14 amino acids long.

Ten or more counts support this clonotype. The chain joins TRBV9 to TRBJ2-7; unclear D gene. The CDR3 covers 14 residues. Trimming cost V 0 bases and J 3 bases, with 10 bases left between them. CDR1 and CDR2 (germline): SGDLS, YYNGEE. CDR3 loop: CASSVDLHNYEQYF. CDR3 sequence (DNA): TGTGCCAGCAGCGTAGATCTCCATAACTACGAGCAGTACTTC.

In this sample, this clonotype turned up many times. This rearrangement joins TRBV9 to TRBJ2-7; D ambiguous. CDR3 size: 13 residues. V dropped 0 bases and J dropped 3 bases, with 7 bases sitting between them. Germline CDR1 SGDLS, CDR2 YYNGEE. The CDR3 bases are TGTGCCAGCAGCGTAGGAGATTTCTACGAGCAGTACTTC. This codes for CASSVGDFYEQYF. Combining the CDR3 with reference TRBV9 and TRBJ2-7 gives the whole variable domain DSGVTQTPKHLITATGQRVTLRCSPRSGDLSVYWYQQSLDQGLQFLIQYYNGEERAKGNILERFSAQQFPDLHSELNLSSLELGDSALYFCASSVGDFYEQYFGPGTRLTVT.

V is TRBV7-6 and J is TRBJ2-7; TRBD2 matches at 12 bases. J gave up 7 bases and V 2 bases, and 9 bases lay outside the gene matches. The CDR3 has 16 residues. From germline, CDR1 is SGHVS and CDR2 FNYEAQ. The CDR3 loop reads CASSLMGGLAGGEQYF. The CDR3 DNA is TGTGCCAGCAGCTTAATGGGGGGACTAGCGGGTGGTGAGCAGTACTTC.

This clonotype was observed at least ten times. V gene TRBV7-2 combines with J gene TRBJ2-1; tentative D call: TRBD2 (5 bases). The CDR3 consists of 13 residues. Trimming took 5 bases from V and 10 from J, leaving 15 bases between them. CDR1 is SGHTA, CDR2 FQGNSA, per germline. The CDR3 DNA reads TGTGCCAGCAGCATAAGTATAGCGCGCGAGCAGTTCTTC. Its translation: CASSISIAREQFF.

This clonotype showed up many times. V gene TRBV29-1 combines with J gene TRBJ2-3; no definite D call. Trimming took 3 bases from V and 2 from J, leaving 6 bases between them. The CDR3 sequence is 12 residues long. Germline V CDR1 and CDR2: SQVTM, ANQGSEA. CDR3 region: CSVESATDTQYF. The CDR3 nucleotides read TGCAGCGTTGAGTCGGCCACAGATACGCAGTATTTT.

In this sample, this clonotype turned up many times. This chain connects TRBV27 to TRBJ2-6, with TRBD2 identical over 13 bases. V was clipped by 4 bases and J by 3 bases; unmatched bases: 6. This CDR3 spans 18 amino acids. Per the germline V gene, CDR1 is MNHEY and CDR2 is SMNVEV (reference sequence). For the CDR3, the DNA is TGTGCCAGCAGTTCCACTGGACTAGCGGGAGTTGGGGCCAACGTCCTGACTTTC. Its translation: CASSSTGLAGVGANVLTF.

This clonotype was found many times. The chain couples TRBV4-1 to TRBJ2-5, with D unresolved. The CDR3 loop spans 13 amino acids. The germline V gene encodes CDR1 MGHRA and CDR2 YSYEKL. The ends were cut back, 4 bases at V and 2 bases at J, with 8 bases in the middle. The CDR3 sequence is CASSRETQETQYF. The CDR3 DNA is TGCGCCAGCAGCCGAGAGACACAAGAGACCCAGTACTTC.

This clonotype occurred many times. The chain combines TRBV18 with TRBJ1-3; D might be TRBD1 (6 bases). The V end lost 3 bases, the J end lost 0 bases, and 12 bases lay between the germline ends. The CDR3 totals 16 residues. CDR1 is KGHSH and CDR2 is LQKENI in the germline V gene. The CDR3 DNA reads TGTGCCAGCTCACCGACCAGGGGAACCTCTGGAAACACCATATATTTT. As protein: CASSPTRGTSGNTIYF.

There are many counts of this clonotype. V is TRBV7-9 and J is TRBJ2-2, with a tentative D call TRBD1 (6 bases). CDR1 and CDR2 from the germline V gene are SEHNR and FQNEAQ (reference sequence). V lost 4 bases and J 9 bases, leaving 12 bases between the germline ends. This CDR3 has 13 amino acids. CDR3 sequence reads: CASSSLGGRELFF. CDR3 nucleotide sequence: TGTGCCAGCAGCTCCCTTGGGGGCCGGGAGCTGTTTTTT.

This clonotype was seen only once. A much larger clone sits a single nucleotide away, making a read error possible. V usage is TRBV12-3 or TRBV12-4 and J usage is TRBJ1-1; no firm D call. Trimming left V 6 bases short and J 2 bases short, with 4 bases between. The CDR3 contains 11 residues. The DNA of the CDR3 is TGTGCCAGCAGGTCAAACACTGAAGCTTTCTTT. It is translated as CASRSNTEAFF.

This clonotype was counted at least ten times. This chain joins TRBV6-2 or TRBV6-3 and TRBJ2-1, with a weak D call TRBD2 (6 bases). Trimming cost V 2 bases and J 6 bases, with 8 bases left between them. Germline V CDR1 and CDR2: MNHEY, SVGEGT. The CDR3 is 13 residues long. Here the CDR3 DNA reads TGTGCCAGCAGTTACGGGACTCTCAATGAGCAGTTCTTC. Protein: CASSYGTLNEQFF.

This clonotype has a count of ten or more. The V gene is TRBV28, the J gene TRBJ2-5; TRBD2 matches at 12 bases. The CDR3 covers 17 residues. CDR1 is MDHEN and CDR2 is SYDVKM in the germline V gene. V lost 5 bases and J lost 2; bases outside the gene matches: 9. The CDR3 loop is CASSPRTSGTFQETQYF. CDR3 nucleotide sequence: TGTGCCAGCAGTCCCCGGACTAGCGGGACTTTTCAAGAGACCCAGTACTTC.

Of note for this clonotype: The likely explanation is a read error, given a far larger clone one base away. The CDR3 DNA is TGTGCCGGCAGCCCTGGATCAGGGAGCGATGAGCAGTTCTTC. It codes for CAGSPGSGSDEQFF. The chain employs TRBV2 and TRBJ2-1; tentatively, D is TRBD1 or TRBD2 (5 bases each). CDR1 and CDR2 from the germline V gene are SNHLY and FYNNEI. The CDR3 has 14 amino acids.

This clonotype occurred many times. The gene calls are TRBV7-9 and TRBJ2-2; D uncertain. Per germline, CDR1 SEHNR and CDR2 FQNEAQ (reference sequence). The CDR3 has 15 amino acids. V lost 3 bases and J 1 base, leaving 9 bases between the germline ends. The CDR3, as DNA: TGTGCCAGCAGCTTCTTTGGGCGGAACACCGGGGAGCTGTTTTTT. This encodes CASSFFGRNTGELFF.

This clonotype has a count of ten or more. The chain uses TRBV19 and TRBJ2-7, with D maybe TRBD1 (6 bases). CDR3 length: 14 residues. The germline gives CDR1 LNHDA, CDR2 SQIVND (reference sequence). The V gene lost 4 bases and the J gene lost 2 bases, with 12 bases spanning the gap. For the CDR3, the DNA is TGTGCCAGTAGTAAGACAGGTACAACCTACGAGCAGTACTTC. This encodes CASSKTGTTYEQYF.